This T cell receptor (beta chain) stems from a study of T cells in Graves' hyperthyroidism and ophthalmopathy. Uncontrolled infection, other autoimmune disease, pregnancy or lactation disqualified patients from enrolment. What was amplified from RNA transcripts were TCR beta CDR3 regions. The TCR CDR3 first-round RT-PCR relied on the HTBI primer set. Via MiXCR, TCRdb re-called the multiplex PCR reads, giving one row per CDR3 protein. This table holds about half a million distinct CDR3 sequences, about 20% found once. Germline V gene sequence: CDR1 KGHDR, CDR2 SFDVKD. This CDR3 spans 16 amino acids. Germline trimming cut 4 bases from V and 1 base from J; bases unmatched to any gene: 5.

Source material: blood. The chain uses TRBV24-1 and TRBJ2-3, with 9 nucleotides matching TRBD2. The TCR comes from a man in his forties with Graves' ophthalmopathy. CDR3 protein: CATSDHLAGRTDTQYF. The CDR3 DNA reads TGTGCCACCAGTGACCACCTAGCGGGACGCACAGATACGCAGTATTTT.